These 15 T cell receptor beta chains came from one sample sequenced in a study of T cell responses to AZD1222 COVID-19 vaccine. Here immunoSEQ multiplex PCR was the method, and the copy in TCRdb shows in-frame clones only, minus some. This table has more than 150,000 clones, 92% appearing once. This sample comprised peripheral blood, obtained on day 0 of AZD1222 vaccination. The receptors here all came from an adult in good health.

V and J are TRBV2 and TRBJ1-2; 7 bases align to TRBD1. There are 15 residues in the CDR3. The germline CDR1 and CDR2 sequences are SNHLY and FYNNEI. V gave up 4 bases and J gave up 4 bases; unmatched junction bases: 9. The CDR3 nucleotides are TGTGCCAGCAGTGGAAGCCGGGACAGCATCTATGGCTACACCTTC. Translating gives CASSGSRDSIYGYTF.

This rearrangement joins TRBV29-1 to TRBJ1-2; weak D call: TRBD1 (6 bases). There are 12 residues in the CDR3. V shed 4 bases and J shed 6 bases, with 12 bases lying between them. Germline-derived CDR1 and CDR2 are SQVTM and ANQGSEA. CDR3 sequence: CSVGQDLHGYTF. The CDR3 bases are TGCAGCGTTGGACAGGATCTCCATGGCTACACCTTC. Full variable domain (missing parts from reference TRBV29-1 and TRBJ1-2): SAVISQKPSRDICQRGTSLTIQCQVDSQVTMMFWYRQQPGQSLTLIATANQGSEATYESGFVIDKFPISRPNLTFSTLTVSNMSPEDSSIYLCSVGQDLHGYTFGSGTRLTVV.

The genes are TRBV27 and TRBJ1-2; D is perhaps TRBD1 (6 bases). Trimming removed 4 bases at V and 9 bases at J, with 12 bases between. The CDR3 totals 12 residues. CDR1 MNHEY and CDR2 SMNVEV come from the germline V gene (reference sequence). As DNA, the CDR3 is TGTGCCAGCAGTTCTCCGGGACACAGCTACACCTTC. Protein product: CASSSPGHSYTF.

This rearrangement joins TRBV29-1 to TRBJ1-6; D not resolved. Germline-derived CDR1 and CDR2 are SQVTM and ANQGSEA. CDR3 length: 11 residues. Trimming took 6 bases from V and 15 from J, leaving 15 bases between them. The CDR3 loop reads CSVYLFERLHF. In nucleotides, the CDR3 is TGCAGCGTGTACCTGTTCGAACGCCTCCACTTT. Drawing the rest from reference TRBV29-1 and TRBJ1-6, the complete variable domain is SAVISQKPSRDICQRGTSLTIQCQVDSQVTMMFWYRQQPGQSLTLIATANQGSEATYESGFVIDKFPISRPNLTFSTLTVSNMSPEDSSIYLCSVYLFERLHFGNGTRLTVT.

The V gene is TRBV28, the J gene TRBJ1-2, with TRBD1 as a possible D gene (5 bases). Germline V CDR1 and CDR2: MDHEN, SYDVKM. V was clipped by 5 bases and J by 8 bases, with 18 bases between them. The CDR3 runs 14 residues. The CDR3 bases are TGTGCCAGCAGTCGACGCAGGGATCGTGGAGGCTACACCTTC. Translating gives CASSRRRDRGGYTF.

This rearrangement joins TRBV10-2 to TRBJ1-5; 7 bases are a match to TRBD1. CDR1 and CDR2 (germline): WSHSY, SAAADI. Unmatched junction bases numbered 1, after V lost 3 bases and J lost 2 bases. This CDR3 comprises 14 residues. As DNA, the CDR3 is TGCGCCAGCAGTGATGACAGGGGCAATCAGCCCCAGCATTTT. Its protein product is CASSDDRGNQPQHF.

This chain links TRBV18 with TRBJ1-1, with 7 bases that match TRBD1. Germline CDR1 KGHSH, CDR2 LQKENI. With V trimmed by 0 bases and J by 6 bases, 7 bases remained unmatched. The CDR3 runs 15 residues. The CDR3 sequence: CASSPPMRTGAEAFF. The CDR3 region has the DNA TGTGCCAGCTCACCACCGATGCGGACAGGAGCTGAAGCTTTCTTT.

This chain links TRBV11-3 with TRBJ2-1; TRBD1 might be the D (6 bases). Per the germline V gene, CDR1 is SGHNT and CDR2 is YENEEA. V dropped 4 bases and J dropped 8 bases, with 15 bases sitting between them. The length of the CDR3 is 14 residues. The CDR3 DNA reads TGTGCCAGCAGCTCATACAGGGAAGGTGATGAGCAGTTCTTC. It translates to CASSSYREGDEQFF.

This chain's CDR3 is CASSIRRDTLTDTQYF. DNA for the CDR3: TGTGCCAGCAGCATACGACGGGACACCCTCACAGATACGCAGTATTTT. This chain uses TRBV7-9 with TRBJ2-3; maybe TRBD1 (6 bases). CDR1 and CDR2 from the germline V gene are SEHNR and FQNEAQ (reference sequence). V lost 5 bases, J lost 2 bases, and 17 bases lay in between. This CDR3 spans 16 amino acids.

This rearrangement joins TRBV29-1 to TRBJ1-1, with 9 nucleotides matching TRBD1. V trimming: 5 bases; J trimming: 3 bases; junction bases outside the gene matches: 4. CDR3 length equals 13 residues. The germline CDR1 and CDR2 sequences are SQVTM and ANQGSEA. CDR3 DNA sequence: TGCAGCGTTAAGACAGGGGGGGACACTGAAGCTTTCTTT. Its translation is CSVKTGGDTEAFF.

The chain links TRBV6-5 to TRBJ1-2; D is perhaps TRBD1 (5 bases). V gave up 2 bases and J gave up 0 bases, with 10 bases separating them. Germline values: CDR1 MNHEY, CDR2 SVGAGI. The CDR3 extends over 15 amino acids. CDR3 DNA sequence: TGTGCCAGCAGTTACGGGGCCGAGTCTAACTATGGCTACACCTTC. This codes for CASSYGAESNYGYTF.

This clone appeared once. The chain is built from TRBV6-5 and TRBJ1-3; no firm D call. With 6 bases removed from V and 2 bases from J, the gap between germline ends came to 14 bases. CDR3 length equals 15 residues. The germline CDR1 and CDR2 sequences are MNHEY and SVGAGI. The CDR3 protein is CASSRDQVAGNTIYF. The CDR3 DNA follows: TGTGCCAGCAGCCGCGACCAGGTCGCTGGAAACACCATATATTTT.

J is TRBJ1-1 and V is TRBV5-1; D perhaps matches TRBD1 (6 bases). Germline lookup yields CDR1 SGHRS and CDR2 YFSETQ. The CDR3 extends over 17 amino acids. V gave up 2 bases and J gave up 11 bases, with 28 bases separating them. The CDR3 loop reads CASSFLRQGPHPNPAFF. CDR3 nucleotides: TGCGCCAGCAGCTTTTTGCGGCAGGGGCCGCACCCCAACCCGGCTTTCTTT.

The V gene is TRBV11-2, the J gene TRBJ1-1, with D uncertain. This CDR3 has 14 residues. From germline, CDR1 is SGHAT and CDR2 FQNNGV. V was pared by 0 bases and J by 3 bases, with 8 bases between. The chain's CDR3 is CASSLDRDDTEAFF. CDR3 coding DNA: TGTGCCAGCAGCTTAGATCGGGATGACACTGAAGCTTTCTTT.

The genes are TRBV25-1 and TRBJ1-1; D may be TRBD1 (5 bases). The V end lost 6 bases, the J end lost 8 bases, and 10 bases lay between the germline ends. The CDR3 covers 11 residues. The germline CDR1 and CDR2 sequences are MGHDK and SYGVNS. The CDR3 protein is CASRRGGEAFF. In DNA, the CDR3 is TGTGCCAGCAGGCGGGGGGGAGAAGCTTTCTTT.